These 3 T cell receptor beta chains were all obtained from the same sample, sequenced in a study of blood T cells in healthy people across ages. Alongside a J-beta primer mix, a sample-barcoded 5' primer served in a second PCR lasting about 7 to 12 cycles. MiXCR, applied by TCRdb to the 5' RACE reads, yields one record per CDR3 protein. Here the sample spans approximately 810,000 distinct CDR3 sequences, around 30% being singletons. Specimen: blood. All receptors derive from a woman aged 80 or over in good health.

In DNA, the CDR3 is TGTGCCAGCAGTTACGGGGAACGAACTGAAGCTTTCTTT. Protein sequence: CASSYGERTEAFF. The rearrangement joins TRBV6-6 to TRBJ1-1; no firm D call. V was shortened by 2 bases and J by 5 bases, with 9 bases between the two germline ends. Germline values: CDR1 MNHNY, CDR2 SVGAGI (reference sequence). This CDR3 comprises 13 residues.

V usage is TRBV18 and J usage is TRBJ2-2; possibly TRBD1 or TRBD2 for D (6 bases each). The germline V gene has CDR1 KGHSH and CDR2 LQKENI. Trimming cost V 6 bases and J 3 bases, with 11 bases left between them. CDR3 length: 14 amino acids. CDR3 sequence (DNA): TGTGCCAGCTCGCGGGACACGGACACCGGGGAGCTGTTTTTT. It encodes CASSRDTDTGELFF.

The V call is TRBV3-1, the J call TRBJ1-2, with TRBD1 as a possible D gene (6 bases). This CDR3 spans 13 amino acids. Germline V lookup: CDR1 LGHDT, CDR2 YNNKEL (reference sequence). The V and J ends lost 6 bases and 7 bases respectively, with 15 bases between them. CDR3 nucleotide sequence: TGTGCCAGCAGACAAAAAGGGGGTGGTGGCTACACCTTC. It translates to CASRQKGGGGYTF.